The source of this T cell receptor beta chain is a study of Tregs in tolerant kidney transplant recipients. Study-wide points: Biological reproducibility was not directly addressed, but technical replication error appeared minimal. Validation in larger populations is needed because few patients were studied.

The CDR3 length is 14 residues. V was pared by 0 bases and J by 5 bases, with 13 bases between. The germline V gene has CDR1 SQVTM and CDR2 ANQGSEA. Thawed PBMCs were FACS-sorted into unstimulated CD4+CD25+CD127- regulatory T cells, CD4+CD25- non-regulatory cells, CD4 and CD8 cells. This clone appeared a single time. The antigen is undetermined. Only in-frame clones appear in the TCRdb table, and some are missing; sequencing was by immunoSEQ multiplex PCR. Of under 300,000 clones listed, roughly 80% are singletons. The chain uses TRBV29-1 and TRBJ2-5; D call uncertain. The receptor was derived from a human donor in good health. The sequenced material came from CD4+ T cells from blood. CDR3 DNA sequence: TGCAGCGTTGAAGAAGCGAGTCCCGGGGAGACCCAGTACTTC. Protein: CSVEEASPGETQYF.